The 27 T cell receptor beta chains presented below share a single source sample, sequenced in a study of T cell repertoires in cytomegalovirus infection (dated by TCRdb to between 2018 and 2021). These TCRs are of unknown antigen specificity. Sequencing took place on an Illumina HiSeq 1500. Starting from the raw public reads, TCRdb applied fastp trimming at Q25, assembled clones with MiXCR and retained in-frame beta chains. Each record represents a unique CDR3 protein, reported with the most common genes and DNA among its rows. The sample table shows 600,000 to 700,000 distinct CDR3 sequences, and around a third are seen once. Jointly, the top ten make up 15% to 20% of the sample. This sample's treatment or condition label indicates: in vitro stimulation with specific CMV peptide epitopes to enrich CMV-specific T cells. Here the sequenced sample was cultured PBMCs, taken from culture after CMV antigen stimulation. The receptors stem from a human donor in good health (CMV status not recorded). Some clones in this sample may be carry-over from other donors' samples.

This clonotype was seen a few times. The chain combines TRBV6-2 or TRBV6-3 with TRBJ2-6; D perhaps matches TRBD1 (6 bases). With 6 bases removed from V and 2 bases from J, the gap between germline ends came to 11 bases. Germline V gives CDR1 MNHEY, CDR2 SVGEGT. CDR3 length equals 15 residues. DNA of the CDR3: TGTGCCAGCAGACCACACAGGGCTGGGGCCAACGTCCTGACTTTC. It yields the protein CASRPHRAGANVLTF.

V usage is TRBV4-1 and J usage is TRBJ2-3, with D unresolved. The germline V gene has CDR1 MGHRA and CDR2 YSYEKL. Trimming pared 4 bases from V and 6 bases from J, leaving 11 bases between. The CDR3 covers 13 residues. The CDR3 loop is CASSPYDADTQYF. The CDR3 nucleotides read TGCGCCAGCAGCCCTTATGATGCCGATACGCAGTATTTT.

The genes are TRBV11-2 and TRBJ2-7; D is possibly TRBD2 (6 bases). V dropped 5 bases and J dropped 7 bases, with 27 bases sitting between them. Germline V CDR1 and CDR2: SGHAT, FQNNGV. The CDR3 runs to 17 residues. CDR3 in DNA: TGTGCCAGCAGCAGCTTTGGTTTTGGGAGGAAGCCAGAGGAGCAGTACTTC. It specifies CASSSFGFGRKPEEQYF.

This chain links TRBV19 with TRBJ1-2; the D is unclear. Trimming cost V 6 bases and J 4 bases, with 15 bases left between them. The CDR3 spans 14 residues. Looked up from germline, CDR1 is LNHDA and CDR2 is SQIVND (reference sequence). The CDR3 reads CASSRTAILYGYTF. The CDR3 nucleotides are TGTGCCAGTAGCCGGACGGCCATCCTCTATGGCTACACCTTC.

The V and J genes are TRBV19 and TRBJ1-1, with 9 bases that match TRBD1. After removal of 5 bases from V and 2 bases from J, the junction contained 6 bases not matched to a gene. The CDR3 covers 15 residues. Germline CDR1 reads LNHDA; CDR2 reads SQIVND (reference sequence). The CDR3 nucleotides read TGTGCCAGTAGTGCGTACAGGGGGCTCAACACTGAAGCTTTCTTT. It is translated as CASSAYRGLNTEAFF.

Here the CDR3 DNA reads TGTGCCAGCAGTCCTCCCAGCGGATATACGCAGTATTTT. As protein: CASSPPSGYTQYF. The chain joins TRBV28 to TRBJ2-3; tentatively, D is TRBD2 (5 bases). With 5 bases removed from V and 7 bases from J, the gap between germline ends came to 13 bases. The CDR3 has 13 amino acids. CDR1 is MDHEN, CDR2 SYDVKM, per germline.

This clonotype showed up just a few times. The chain is built from TRBV6-1 and TRBJ1-4; perhaps TRBD1 as D (5 bases). CDR3 length: 14 residues. The germline V gene encodes CDR1 MNHNS and CDR2 SASEGT. V dropped 8 bases and J dropped 3 bases, with 13 bases sitting between them. This chain's CDR3 is CASAPTDANEKLFF. CDR3 DNA sequence: TGTGCCAGCGCTCCGACAGACGCTAATGAAAAACTGTTTTTT.

Note on this clonotype: The junction differs from germline at one of its ends, possibly a read error. The chain uses TRBV27 and TRBJ2-7; D gene unclear. This CDR3 has 13 amino acids. Germline loops: CDR1 MNHEY, CDR2 SMNVEV (reference sequence). The CDR3 coding sequence is TGTGACAGCAGTTTATCCCCACCCTACGAGCAGTACTTC. Its protein is CDSSLSPPYEQYF.

In its sample, this clonotype was seen a few times. J is TRBJ2-5 and V is TRBV12-5; 7 bases are shared with TRBD1. The CDR3 runs 13 residues. CDR1 LGHNT and CDR2 FRNRAP come from the germline V gene. J gave up 2 bases and V 6 bases, and 3 bases lay outside the gene matches. The DNA for the CDR3 is TGTGCTAGTGGCCCGGGACAGCAAGAGACCCAGTACTTC. As protein: CASGPGQQETQYF. Full variable domain (remainder filled in from reference TRBV12-5 and TRBJ2-5): DARVTQTPRHKVTEMGQEVTMRCQPILGHNTVFWYRQTMMQGLELLAYFRNRAPLDDSGMPKDRFSAEMPDATLATLKIQPSEPRDSAVYFCASGPGQQETQYFGPGTRLLVL.

The table lists this clonotype with a few counts. The J gene is TRBJ1-2, the V gene TRBV28, with TRBD1 as a possible D gene (5 bases). Germline V CDR1 and CDR2: MDHEN, SYDVKM. V lost 1 base and J 4 bases, leaving 10 bases between the germline ends. The CDR3 has 14 residues. The CDR3 DNA reads as TGTGCCAGCAGTTTATTTCCAGGGCTCTATGGCTACACCTTC. Its protein product is CASSLFPGLYGYTF.

J is TRBJ2-3 and V is TRBV9; 7 nucleotides align to TRBD1. Looked up from germline, CDR1 is SGDLS and CDR2 is YYNGEE. The CDR3 totals 16 residues. After removal of 3 bases from V and 3 bases from J, the junction contained 10 bases not matched to a gene. In nucleotides, the CDR3 is TGTGCCAGCAGCGGCACAGGGGCGGCCCATACAGATACGCAGTATTTT. This encodes CASSGTGAAHTDTQYF.

The CDR3 DNA reads TGTGCCAGCAGCCTAGGTCCCACGGGACAGGGGGCTTACGAGCAGTACTTC. As protein: CASSLGPTGQGAYEQYF. This rearrangement joins TRBV5-3 to TRBJ2-7, with 12 bases identical to TRBD1. TRBV5-3 is designated an ORF whose function remains uncertain. Unmatched junction bases numbered 16, after V lost 8 bases and J lost 4 bases. The CDR3 runs 17 residues.

V and J are TRBV20-1 and TRBJ2-1; D possibly uses TRBD1 or TRBD2 (5 bases each). Germline CDR1 reads DFQATT; CDR2 reads SNEGSKA (reference sequence). This CDR3 has 16 residues. Trimming took off 5 bases at V and 0 bases at J, with 17 bases between the two ends. The DNA of the CDR3 is TGCAGTGCTGGGGCTAGCTGGATAAGCTCCTACAATGAGCAGTTCTTC. Translating it yields CSAGASWISSYNEQFF.

This clonotype was counted only a few times. This sequence joins TRBV15 and TRBJ2-7, with D perhaps matching TRBD1 or TRBD2 (5 bases each). This CDR3 is 13 amino acids long. V gave up 4 bases and J gave up 6 bases, with 13 bases separating them. Germline values: CDR1 LNHNV, CDR2 YYDKDF (reference sequence). CDR3 bases: TGTGCCACCAGCACAACCCCCGGGACCGAGCAGTACTTC. This translates into CATSTTPGTEQYF.

This chain connects TRBV15 to TRBJ2-5; D remains unclear. With 3 bases removed from V and 2 bases from J, the gap between germline ends came to 10 bases. The CDR3 contains 14 residues. Per the germline V gene, CDR1 is LNHNV and CDR2 is YYDKDF (reference sequence). The CDR3 is CATSRDRSQETQYF. The CDR3 DNA reads as TGTGCCACCAGCAGGGATAGGAGTCAAGAGACCCAGTACTTC. Based on the CDR3 plus reference TRBV15 and TRBJ2-5, the full variable domain is DAMVIQNPRYQVTQFGKPVTLSCSQTLNHNVMYWYQQKSSQAPKLLFHYYDKDFNNEADTPDNFQSRRPNTSFCFLDIRSPGLGDTAMYLCATSRDRSQETQYFGPGTRLLVL.

Only a few counts were recorded for this clonotype. The CDR3, as DNA: TGTGCCAGCAGTTACTCGACCAGGAGCTCCTACGAGCAGTACTTC. Amino acid sequence: CASSYSTRSSYEQYF. The chain has TRBV6-2 or TRBV6-3 and TRBJ2-7; D gene unclear. V was cut by 0 bases and J by 0 bases, with 9 bases left in between. Germline CDR1 and CDR2: MNHEY and SVGEGT. The CDR3 contains 15 residues.

V gene TRBV6-6 combines with J gene TRBJ1-1, with no clear D. With 0 bases removed from V and 2 bases from J, the gap between germline ends came to 4 bases. Germline CDR1 is MNHNY and CDR2 is SVGAGI (reference sequence). There are 13 residues in the CDR3. As DNA, the CDR3 is TGTGCCAGCAGTTACTCGTTTAACACTGAAGCTTTCTTT. Translating it yields CASSYSFNTEAFF.

This clonotype was counted between two and nine times. The rearrangement links TRBV7-8 to TRBJ1-2; D is perhaps TRBD1 (6 bases). V lost 2 bases to trimming and J lost 10 bases, with 14 bases between them. CDR3 length: 13 amino acids. Germline lookup yields CDR1 SGHVS and CDR2 FQNEAQ. The CDR3: CASSLTGRVAYTF. As DNA, the CDR3 is TGTGCCAGCAGCTTAACAGGGCGTGTGGCCTACACCTTC.

This rearrangement joins TRBV6-1 to TRBJ2-1, with 10 bases aligning to TRBD2. The germline V gene encodes CDR1 MNHNS and CDR2 SASEGT. V shed 7 bases, J shed 2 bases, and the junction held 5 bases outside the gene matches. The CDR3 length is 15 residues. CDR3 loop: CASMPTSGAYNEQFF. The CDR3 DNA reads TGTGCCAGCATGCCCACTAGCGGGGCCTACAATGAGCAGTTCTTC.

There are a few counts of this clonotype. V and J are TRBV6-6 and TRBJ2-2; D possibly matches TRBD1 or TRBD2 (5 bases each). V lost 6 bases and J 4 bases, leaving 15 bases between the germline ends. Germline V lookup: CDR1 MNHNY, CDR2 SVGAGI (reference sequence). CDR3 length: 15 residues. The CDR3 spells CASSQLGPPTGELFF. CDR3 coding DNA: TGTGCCAGCAGCCAACTGGGACCCCCCACCGGGGAGCTGTTTTTT.

The V call is TRBV6-6, the J call TRBJ2-7; 10 bases line up with TRBD1. Germline-derived CDR1 and CDR2 are MNHNY and SVGAGI (reference sequence). J lost 6 bases, V lost 5 bases, and 4 bases had no gene match. The CDR3 is 13 residues long. CDR3 loop: CASSPGTGAEQYF. CDR3 sequence (DNA): TGTGCCAGCAGTCCAGGGACAGGGGCCGAGCAGTACTTC.

J is TRBJ1-5 and V is TRBV19; D ambiguous. Germline V lookup: CDR1 LNHDA, CDR2 SQIVND (reference sequence). This CDR3 contains 14 residues. Trimming took off 6 bases at V and 7 bases at J, with 16 bases between the two ends. The CDR3 region has the DNA TGTGCCAGTAGCGAACAGAGTTACGGCCAGCCCCAGCATTTT. Residues: CASSEQSYGQPQHF.

The V call is TRBV29-1, the J call TRBJ2-2; the D is unclear. Germline CDR1 is SQVTM and CDR2 is ANQGSEA. The CDR3 has 14 amino acids. Trimming took 4 bases from V and 1 from J, leaving 10 bases between them. CDR3 nucleotides: TGCAGCGTTGTTGGTGCAGGGAACACCGGGGAGCTGTTTTTT. It translates to CSVVGAGNTGELFF.

The chain links TRBV20-1 to TRBJ2-5; 8 nucleotides align to TRBD1. The V gene end was trimmed by 3 bases and the J gene end by 4 bases; junction bases not matched to a gene: 10. The CDR3 loop spans 15 amino acids. Germline V gene lookup returns CDR1 DFQATT and CDR2 SNEGSKA (reference sequence). The CDR3 region is CSASPGGDLRETQYF. In DNA form, the CDR3 reads TGCAGTGCTAGTCCAGGGGGCGACCTCCGAGAGACCCAGTACTTC.

The chain is built from TRBV7-9 and TRBJ1-2; 10 bases are shared with TRBD1. With 4 bases clipped from V and 2 bases from J, the junction kept 4 bases outside the gene matches. Germline V lookup: CDR1 SEHNR, CDR2 FQNEAQ (reference sequence). The CDR3 loop spans 15 amino acids. The CDR3 DNA follows: TGTGCCAGCAGCTCGACAGGGGGCGAGAACTATGGCTACACCTTC. As protein: CASSSTGGENYGYTF.

In this sample, this clonotype turned up a few times. The chain couples TRBV11-2 to TRBJ2-1; D not resolved. V lost 0 bases and J lost 8, with 8 bases in between. Germline CDR1 is SGHAT and CDR2 is FQNNGV. This CDR3 has 13 amino acids. CDR3 nucleotide sequence: TGTGCCAGCAGCTTAGAAAACGAGGATGAGCAGTTCTTC. Translation: CASSLENEDEQFF.

Ten or more counts support this clonotype. The chain recombines TRBV7-2 with TRBJ2-3; TRBD1 matches 8 bases. The CDR3 spans 15 residues. Germline V gene lookup returns CDR1 SGHTA and CDR2 FQGNSA. V trimming: 5 bases; J trimming: 3 bases; junction bases outside the gene matches: 7. The CDR3 loop is CASSKRTGPTDTQYF. The CDR3 nucleotides read TGTGCCAGCAGCAAACGGACAGGGCCGACAGATACGCAGTATTTT.